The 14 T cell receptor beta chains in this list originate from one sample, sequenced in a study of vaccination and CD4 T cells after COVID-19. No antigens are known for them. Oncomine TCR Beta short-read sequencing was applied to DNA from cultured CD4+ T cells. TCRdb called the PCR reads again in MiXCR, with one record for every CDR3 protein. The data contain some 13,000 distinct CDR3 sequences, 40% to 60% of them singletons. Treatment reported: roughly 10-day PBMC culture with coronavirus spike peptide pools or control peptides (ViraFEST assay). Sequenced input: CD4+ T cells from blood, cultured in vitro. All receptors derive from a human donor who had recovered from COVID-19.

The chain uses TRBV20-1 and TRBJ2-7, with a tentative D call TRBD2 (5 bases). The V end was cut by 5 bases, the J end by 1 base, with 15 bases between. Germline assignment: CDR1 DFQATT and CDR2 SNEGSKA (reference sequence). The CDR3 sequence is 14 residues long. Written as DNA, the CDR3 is TGCAGTGCTCCTCGTCCAGAGGGTTCCTACGAGCAGTACTTC. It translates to CSAPRPEGSYEQYF.

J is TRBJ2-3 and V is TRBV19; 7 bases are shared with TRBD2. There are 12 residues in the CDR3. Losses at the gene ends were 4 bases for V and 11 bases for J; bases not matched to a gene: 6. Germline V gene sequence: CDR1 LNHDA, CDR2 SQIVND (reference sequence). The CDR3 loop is CASSTQTSKQYF. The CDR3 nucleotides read TGTGCCAGTAGTACCCAGACTAGCAAGCAGTATTTT.

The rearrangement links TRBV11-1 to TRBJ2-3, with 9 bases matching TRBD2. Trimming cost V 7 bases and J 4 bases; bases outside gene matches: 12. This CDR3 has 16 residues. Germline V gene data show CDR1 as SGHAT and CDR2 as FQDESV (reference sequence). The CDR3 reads CASISDGGRAADTQYF. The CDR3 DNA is TGTGCCAGCATCTCTGATGGCGGGAGGGCCGCAGATACGCAGTATTTT. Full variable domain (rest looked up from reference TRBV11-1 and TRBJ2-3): EAEVAQSPRYKITEKSQAVAFWCDPISGHATLYWYRQILGQGPELLVQFQDESVVDDSQLPKDRFSAERLKGVDSTLKIQPAELGDSAMYLCASISDGGRAADTQYFGPGTRLTVL.

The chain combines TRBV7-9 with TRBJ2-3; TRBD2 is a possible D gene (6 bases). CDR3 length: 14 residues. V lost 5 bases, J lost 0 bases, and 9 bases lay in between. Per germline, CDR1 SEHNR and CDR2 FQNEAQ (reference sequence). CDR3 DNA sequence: TGTGCCAGCAGCCCCAGCGGGAGCACAGATACGCAGTATTTT. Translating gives CASSPSGSTDTQYF.

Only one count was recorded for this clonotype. CDR3 sequence: CASSEALLGTVNEAFF. The CDR3 DNA reads TGTGCCAGCAGTGAAGCGCTTTTGGGGACAGTAAATGAAGCTTTCTTT. This chain joins TRBV2 and TRBJ1-1, with 7 positions matching TRBD1. The CDR3 totals 16 residues. Germline loops: CDR1 SNHLY, CDR2 FYNNEI. The trim removed 0 bases at V and 7 bases at J, leaving 11 bases unmatched. The full variable domain, rest sourced from reference TRBV2 and TRBJ1-1, is EPEVTQTPSHQVTQMGQEVILRCVPISNHLYFYWYRQILGQKVEFLVSFYNNEISEKSEIFDDQFSVERPDGSNFTLKIRSTKLEDSAMYFCASSEALLGTVNEAFFGQGTRLTVV.

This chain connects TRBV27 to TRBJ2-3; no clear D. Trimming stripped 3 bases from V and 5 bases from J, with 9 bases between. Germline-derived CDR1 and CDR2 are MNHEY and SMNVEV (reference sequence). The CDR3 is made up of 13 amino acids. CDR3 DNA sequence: TGTGCCAGCAGTTTTTACAAGCGAGATACGCAGTATTTT. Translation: CASSFYKRDTQYF.

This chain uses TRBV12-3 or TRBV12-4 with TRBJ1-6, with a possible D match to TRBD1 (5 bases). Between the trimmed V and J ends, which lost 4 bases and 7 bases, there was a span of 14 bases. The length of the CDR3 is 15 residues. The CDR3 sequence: CASSYSGTANSPLHF. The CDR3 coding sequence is TGTGCCAGCAGTTACTCTGGGACTGCAAATTCACCCCTCCACTTT.

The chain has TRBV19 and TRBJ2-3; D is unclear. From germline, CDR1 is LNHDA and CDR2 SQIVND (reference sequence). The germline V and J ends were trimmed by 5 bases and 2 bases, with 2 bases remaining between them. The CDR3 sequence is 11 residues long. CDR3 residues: CASSHTDTQYF. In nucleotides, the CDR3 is TGTGCCAGTAGTCACACAGATACGCAGTATTTT.

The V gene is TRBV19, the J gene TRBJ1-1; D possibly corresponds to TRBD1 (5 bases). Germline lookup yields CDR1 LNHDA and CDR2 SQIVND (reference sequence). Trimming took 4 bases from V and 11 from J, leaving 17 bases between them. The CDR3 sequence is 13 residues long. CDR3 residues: CASSTKLGLRAFF. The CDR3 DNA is TGTGCCAGTAGTACAAAACTGGGGCTGCGGGCTTTCTTT. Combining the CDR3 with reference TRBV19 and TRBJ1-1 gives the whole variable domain DGGITQSPKYLFRKEGQNVTLSCEQNLNHDAMYWYRQDPGQGLRLIYYSQIVNDFQKGDIAEGYSVSREKKESFPLTVTSAQKNPTAFYLCASSTKLGLRAFFGQGTRLTVV.

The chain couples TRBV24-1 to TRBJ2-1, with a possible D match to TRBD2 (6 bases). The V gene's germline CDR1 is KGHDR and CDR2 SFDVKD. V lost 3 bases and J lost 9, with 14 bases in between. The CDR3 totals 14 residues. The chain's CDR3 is CATSDVPLGGEQFF. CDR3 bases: TGTGCCACCAGTGATGTCCCCTTGGGGGGTGAGCAGTTCTTC.

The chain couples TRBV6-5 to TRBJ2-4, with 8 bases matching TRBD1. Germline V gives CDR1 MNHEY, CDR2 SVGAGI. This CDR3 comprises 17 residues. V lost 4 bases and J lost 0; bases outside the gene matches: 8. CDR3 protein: CASSSKTQGAAKNIQYF. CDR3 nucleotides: TGTGCCAGCAGTTCAAAAACCCAGGGGGCAGCCAAAAACATTCAGTACTTC.

The CDR3 sequence is CASSSDGGGDTEAFF. The DNA for the CDR3 is TGTGCCAGCAGCTCCGACGGCGGCGGAGACACTGAAGCTTTCTTT. The V and J genes are TRBV7-6 and TRBJ1-1; D unresolved. V was pared by 4 bases and J by 3 bases, with 15 bases between. The CDR3 is 15 amino acids. Germline V gene lookup returns CDR1 SGHVS and CDR2 FNYEAQ.

The DNA of the CDR3 is TGTGCCAGCAGCTCTCCGGACAGGGCCAATGGCTACACCTTC. Its protein product is CASSSPDRANGYTF. The rearrangement links TRBV7-9 to TRBJ1-2; 8 positions agree with TRBD1. Unmatched junction bases numbered 7, after V lost 4 bases and J lost 6 bases. The CDR3 is made up of 14 amino acids. CDR1 and CDR2 from the germline V gene are SEHNR and FQNEAQ (reference sequence).

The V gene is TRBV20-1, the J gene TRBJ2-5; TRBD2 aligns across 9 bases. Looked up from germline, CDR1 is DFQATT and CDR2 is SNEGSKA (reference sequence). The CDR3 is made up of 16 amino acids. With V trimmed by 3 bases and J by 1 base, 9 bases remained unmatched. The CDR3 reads CSASAPGTSLQETQYF. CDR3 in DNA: TGCAGTGCTAGTGCCCCCGGGACTAGCCTCCAAGAGACCCAGTACTTC.